Each of the 2 T cell receptor beta chains below was sequenced from the same sample in a study of CD8 T cells in cerebrospinal fluid in Alzheimer's disease. TCRdb re-called the 10x single-cell sequencing reads and catalogs CDR3 proteins one per entry, DNA excluded. This repertoire comprises around 1,000 distinct CDR3 sequences; its ten largest clones make up more than 15%. The sequencing sample was made of cerebrospinal fluid. These receptors were obtained from a human donor in good health.

Here the CDR3 reads CASSYYPTVQETQYF. The rearrangement links TRBV7-9 to TRBJ2-5. Germline CDR1 reads SEHNR; CDR2 reads FQNEAQ (reference sequence). The CDR3 is 15 amino acids.

In terms of frequency, this clonotype is medium-sized. The chain is built from TRBV6-7 and TRBJ2-1; TCRdb indicates TRBD1, and absent DNA this call remains unverified. TRBV6-7 is an ORF; its function is uncertain. The CDR3 sequence is 15 residues long. The CDR3 loop is CASNRRDRDYNEQFF.